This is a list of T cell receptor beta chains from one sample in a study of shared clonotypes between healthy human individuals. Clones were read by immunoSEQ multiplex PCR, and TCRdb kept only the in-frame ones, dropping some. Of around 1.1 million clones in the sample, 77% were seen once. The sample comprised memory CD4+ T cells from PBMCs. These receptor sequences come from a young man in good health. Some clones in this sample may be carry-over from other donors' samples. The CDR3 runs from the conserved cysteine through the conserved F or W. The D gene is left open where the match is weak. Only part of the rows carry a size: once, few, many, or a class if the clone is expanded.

CDR3aa: CASSDGGGQPQHF; CDR3nt: TGTGCCAGCAGTGATGGGGGGGGTCAGCCCCAGCATTTT; d_gene: .; v_gene: TRBV2; abundance: .; j_gene: TRBJ1-5
CDR3aa: CASSYAQGGRNYGYTF; CDR3nt: TGCGCCAGCAGCTATGCGCAGGGGGGGCGCAACTATGGCTACACCTTC; d_gene: TRBD1; v_gene: TRBV5-1; abundance: once; j_gene: TRBJ1-2
CDR3aa: CASSLAGASNEKLFF; CDR3nt: TGTGCCAGCTCCCTTGCAGGCGCATCTAATGAAAAACTGTTTTTT; d_gene: .; v_gene: TRBV28; abundance: .; j_gene: TRBJ1-4
CDR3aa: CATLGAGIEAFF; CDR3nt: TGTGCCACCCTAGGGGCGGGGATTGAAGCTTTCTTT; d_gene: .; v_gene: TRBV19; abundance: many; j_gene: TRBJ1-1
CDR3aa: CSVAGLAGNYEQYF; CDR3nt: TGCAGCGTTGCGGGACTAGCGGGGAACTACGAGCAGTACTTC; d_gene: TRBD2; v_gene: TRBV29-1; abundance: .; j_gene: TRBJ2-7
CDR3aa: CASSTAQGASNQPQHF; CDR3nt: TGTGCCAGCAGTACCGCACAGGGGGCAAGCAATCAGCCCCAGCATTTT; d_gene: TRBD1; v_gene: TRBV28; abundance: .; j_gene: TRBJ1-5
CDR3aa: CASSQAFSPQFF; CDR3nt: TGCGCCAGCAGCCAGGCCTTTAGTCCGCAGTTCTTC; d_gene: .; v_gene: TRBV4-1; abundance: .; j_gene: TRBJ2-1
CDR3aa: CASSQGGMSGYTF; CDR3nt: TGCGCCAGCAGCCAAGGGGGGATGTCCGGCTACACCTTC; d_gene: .; v_gene: TRBV4-3; abundance: .; j_gene: TRBJ1-2
CDR3aa: CASSPWVPRTIKASSYEQYF; CDR3nt: TGTGCCAGCAGCCCTTGGGTCCCAAGGACGATAAAAGCGAGCTCCTACGAGCAGTACTTC; d_gene: .; v_gene: TRBV7-3; abundance: .; j_gene: TRBJ2-7
CDR3aa: CASIPSGSTDTQYF; CDR3nt: TGTGCCAGCATCCCTAGCGGGAGTACAGATACGCAGTATTTT; d_gene: TRBD2; v_gene: TRBV28; abundance: .; j_gene: TRBJ2-3
CDR3aa: CAAGLAGGDTQYF; CDR3nt: TGTGCCGCCGGACTAGCGGGAGGAGATACGCAGTATTTT; d_gene: TRBD2; v_gene: TRBV10-3; abundance: .; j_gene: TRBJ2-3
CDR3aa: CASSTRGDSYEQYF; CDR3nt: TGTGCCAGCAGCACACGAGGAGATTCCTACGAGCAGTACTTC; d_gene: .; v_gene: TRBV6-1; abundance: .; j_gene: TRBJ2-7
CDR3aa: CASSVGLAGSIQYF; CDR3nt: TGTGCCAGCAGTGTGGGGCTAGCGGGGAGCATTCAGTACTTC; d_gene: TRBD2; v_gene: TRBV2; abundance: .; j_gene: TRBJ2-4
CDR3aa: CASTLQGSKTEAFF; CDR3nt: TGTGCCAGCACCCTACAGGGGTCCAAGACTGAAGCTTTCTTT; d_gene: TRBD1; v_gene: TRBV5-4; abundance: .; j_gene: TRBJ1-1
CDR3aa: CSVDLNYGYTF; CDR3nt: TGCAGCGTTGACCTTAACTATGGCTACACCTTC; d_gene: .; v_gene: TRBV29-1; abundance: .; j_gene: TRBJ1-2
CDR3aa: CASSLAGPSYEQYF; CDR3nt: TGTGCCAGCAGCTTGGCAGGGCCCTCCTACGAGCAGTACTTC; d_gene: .; v_gene: TRBV5-5; abundance: .; j_gene: TRBJ2-7
CDR3aa: CASSLGGSQTSTDTQYF; CDR3nt: TGCGCCAGCAGCTTGGGGGGCAGTCAAACTAGCACAGATACGCAGTATTTT; d_gene: .; v_gene: TRBV5-1; abundance: .; j_gene: TRBJ2-3
CDR3aa: CASSPSRREADNEQFF; CDR3nt: TGTGCCAGCTCACCCTCCCGGCGGGAGGCCGACAATGAGCAGTTCTTC; d_gene: TRBD2; v_gene: TRBV18; abundance: .; j_gene: TRBJ2-1
CDR3aa: CASSLRGNTGELFF; CDR3nt: TGTGCCAGCAGCTTACGGGGGAACACCGGGGAGCTGTTTTTT; d_gene: .; v_gene: TRBV7-6; abundance: .; j_gene: TRBJ2-2
CDR3aa: CASSQDGSGSIYNEQFF; CDR3nt: TGTGCCAGCAGCCAAGATGGTAGCGGGAGTATTTACAATGAGCAGTTCTTC; d_gene: TRBD2; v_gene: TRBV4-2; abundance: .; j_gene: TRBJ2-1
CDR3aa: CASSLIPGTSYEQYF; CDR3nt: TGCGCCAGCAGCTTGATACCAGGAACCTCCTACGAGCAGTACTTC; d_gene: .; v_gene: TRBV5-1; abundance: few; j_gene: TRBJ2-7
CDR3aa: CAISSLGGGPGAEAFF; CDR3nt: TGTGCCATCTCTTCTTTGGGCGGGGGACCGGGCGCTGAAGCTTTCTTT; d_gene: .; v_gene: TRBV10-3; abundance: .; j_gene: TRBJ1-1
CDR3aa: CASSWGLAFYNEQFF; CDR3nt: TGTGCCAGCAGCTGGGGACTAGCCTTCTACAATGAGCAGTTCTTC; d_gene: TRBD2; v_gene: TRBV6-5; abundance: .; j_gene: TRBJ2-1
CDR3aa: CASSPAGTRSTDTQYF; CDR3nt: TGTGCCAGCAGCCCAGCCGGGACTAGAAGCACAGATACGCAGTATTTT; d_gene: TRBD2; v_gene: TRBV5-4; abundance: .; j_gene: TRBJ2-3
CDR3aa: CASSTYRREQYF; CDR3nt: TGTGCCAGCAGTACGTATAGACGCGAGCAGTACTTC; d_gene: .; v_gene: TRBV28; abundance: .; j_gene: TRBJ2-7
CDR3aa: CAIPGQGGATNEKLFF; CDR3nt: TGCGCCATCCCTGGACAGGGGGGAGCAACTAATGAAAAACTGTTTTTT; d_gene: TRBD1; v_gene: TRBV23-1; abundance: .; j_gene: TRBJ1-4
CDR3aa: CASRDPSLRSYGYTF; CDR3nt: TGTGCCAGCCGGGACCCCAGCCTCAGGAGCTATGGCTACACCTTC; d_gene: .; v_gene: TRBV28; abundance: .; j_gene: TRBJ1-2
CDR3aa: CASSLGRGGSQETQYF; CDR3nt: TGCGCCAGCAGCTTGGGTAGAGGGGGAAGCCAAGAGACCCAGTACTTC; d_gene: .; v_gene: TRBV5-1; abundance: .; j_gene: TRBJ2-5
CDR3aa: CARAPDASETQYF; CDR3nt: TGCGCCAGGGCACCCGACGCATCAGAGACCCAGTACTTC; d_gene: .; v_gene: TRBV10-1; abundance: once; j_gene: TRBJ2-5
CDR3aa: CASSLGAAGTGELFF; CDR3nt: TGCGCCAGCAGCTTGGGGGCAGCCGGCACCGGGGAGCTGTTTTTT; d_gene: .; v_gene: TRBV5-1; abundance: .; j_gene: TRBJ2-2
CDR3aa: CASGVGRRTDTQYF; CDR3nt: TGTGCCAGCGGTGTGGGACGGCGCACAGATACGCAGTATTTT; d_gene: .; v_gene: TRBV28; abundance: .; j_gene: TRBJ2-3
CDR3aa: CASRGLAGLYNEQFF; CDR3nt: TGTGCCAGCCGGGGACTAGCGGGGTTATACAATGAGCAGTTCTTC; d_gene: TRBD2; v_gene: TRBV6-1; abundance: .; j_gene: TRBJ2-1
CDR3aa: CASSYSTGSKAQYF; CDR3nt: TGTGCCAGCAGTTACTCTACAGGGTCGAAGGCCCAGTACTTC; d_gene: .; v_gene: TRBV6-6; abundance: many; j_gene: TRBJ2-5
CDR3aa: CASSLGTSGREQYF; CDR3nt: TGCGCCAGCAGCTTAGGGACCTCGGGACGCGAGCAGTACTTC; d_gene: .; v_gene: TRBV5-1; abundance: few; j_gene: TRBJ2-7
CDR3aa: CASSSLAAYEQYF; CDR3nt: TGTGCCAGCAGCTCACTAGCGGCCTACGAGCAGTACTTC; d_gene: TRBD2; v_gene: TRBV7-3; abundance: .; j_gene: TRBJ2-7
CDR3aa: CASSSPRAGHTDTQYF; CDR3nt: TGTGCCAGCAGTTCCCCTCGAGCGGGACACACAGATACGCAGTATTTT; d_gene: .; v_gene: TRBV27; abundance: .; j_gene: TRBJ2-3
CDR3aa: CASSSGVRQPQHF; CDR3nt: TGTGCCAGTAGTTCAGGGGTGCGTCAGCCCCAGCATTTT; d_gene: .; v_gene: TRBV19; abundance: once; j_gene: TRBJ1-5
CDR3aa: CASALVGWDQPQHF; CDR3nt: TGTGCCAGCGCCCTGGTCGGGTGGGATCAGCCCCAGCATTTT; d_gene: .; v_gene: TRBV7-8; abundance: .; j_gene: TRBJ1-5
CDR3aa: CAIRGLARGAGDEQFF; CDR3nt: TGTGCCATCAGGGGGCTTGCTCGGGGAGCGGGGGATGAGCAGTTCTTC; d_gene: TRBD2; v_gene: TRBV10-3; abundance: few; j_gene: TRBJ2-1
CDR3aa: CASSPQGLDNQPQHF; CDR3nt: TGTGCCAGCAGTCCCCAGGGATTAGATAATCAGCCCCAGCATTTT; d_gene: .; v_gene: TRBV28; abundance: once; j_gene: TRBJ1-5
CDR3aa: CASSLTLTGEGNTIYF; CDR3nt: TGTGCCAGCAGCTTAACGCTGACAGGGGAAGGAAACACCATATATTTT; d_gene: TRBD1; v_gene: TRBV7-3; abundance: .; j_gene: TRBJ1-3
CDR3aa: CASSSSVGRNSGNTIYF; CDR3nt: TGTGCCAGCAGCTCCTCGGTAGGCCGAAACTCTGGAAACACCATATATTTT; d_gene: .; v_gene: TRBV4-2; abundance: .; j_gene: TRBJ1-3
CDR3aa: CASSQDRETQYF; CDR3nt: TGTGCCAGCAGCCAAGACCGGGAGACCCAGTACTTC; d_gene: .; v_gene: TRBV7-8; abundance: .; j_gene: TRBJ2-5
CDR3aa: CASSPLFRGGSYEQYF; CDR3nt: TGTGCCAGCAGTCCTCTTTTTCGGGGGGGATCCTACGAGCAGTACTTC; d_gene: TRBD2; v_gene: TRBV28; abundance: once; j_gene: TRBJ2-7
CDR3aa: CASRPRTGGVDGYTF; CDR3nt: TGTGCCAGTAGACCCCGGACAGGGGGCGTTGATGGCTACACCTTC; d_gene: TRBD1; v_gene: TRBV2; abundance: .; j_gene: TRBJ1-2
CDR3aa: CSAEGGKPDEQYF; CDR3nt: TGCAGCGCCGAGGGGGGAAAGCCCGACGAGCAGTACTTC; d_gene: .; v_gene: TRBV29-1; abundance: .; j_gene: TRBJ2-7
CDR3aa: CASSGRRSQETQYF; CDR3nt: TGTGCCAGCAGCGGTCGGAGGAGCCAAGAGACCCAGTACTTC; d_gene: .; v_gene: TRBV5-6; abundance: .; j_gene: TRBJ2-5
CDR3aa: CASSFGTGATGELFF; CDR3nt: TGTGCCAGCAGTTTCGGGACAGGGGCCACCGGGGAGCTGTTTTTT; d_gene: TRBD1; v_gene: TRBV27; abundance: once; j_gene: TRBJ2-2
CDR3aa: CASDQPNTGELFF; CDR3nt: TGTGCCAGCGACCAACCGAACACCGGGGAGCTGTTTTTT; d_gene: .; v_gene: TRBV28; abundance: .; j_gene: TRBJ2-2
CDR3aa: CASSPGTSNQPQHF; CDR3nt: TGTGCCAGCAGTCCAGGGACAAGCAATCAGCCCCAGCATTTT; d_gene: .; v_gene: TRBV27; abundance: .; j_gene: TRBJ1-5
CDR3aa: CASSLRGDYGYTF; CDR3nt: TGCGCCAGCAGCTTGAGAGGTGACTATGGCTACACCTTC; d_gene: .; v_gene: TRBV5-1; abundance: .; j_gene: TRBJ1-2
CDR3aa: CAIRGREAASGANVLTF; CDR3nt: TGTGCCATCAGGGGCCGGGAGGCGGCCTCTGGGGCCAACGTCCTGACTTTC; d_gene: TRBD2; v_gene: TRBV10-3; abundance: .; j_gene: TRBJ2-6
CDR3aa: CASSQARPGSNTGELFF; CDR3nt: TGTGCCAGCAGCCAGGCAAGACCAGGGTCGAACACCGGGGAGCTGTTTTTT; d_gene: .; v_gene: TRBV14; abundance: .; j_gene: TRBJ2-2
CDR3aa: CASSPDRVSDTQYF; CDR3nt: TGTGCCAGCAGCCCGGACAGGGTTTCAGATACGCAGTATTTT; d_gene: TRBD1; v_gene: TRBV7-2; abundance: .; j_gene: TRBJ2-3
CDR3aa: CASSFPRRAVTPEAFF; CDR3nt: TGTGCCAGCAGTTTCCCCCGCCGGGCAGTAACCCCTGAAGCTTTCTTT; d_gene: .; v_gene: TRBV28; abundance: .; j_gene: TRBJ1-1
CDR3aa: CASSLSGVLDIYEQYF; CDR3nt: TGTGCCAGCAGTTTATCTGGGGTCTTGGACATCTACGAGCAGTACTTC; d_gene: .; v_gene: TRBV28; abundance: .; j_gene: TRBJ2-7
CDR3aa: CASSFRSNYGYTF; CDR3nt: TGTGCCAGCAGTTTCAGATCTAACTATGGCTACACCTTC; d_gene: .; v_gene: TRBV27; abundance: many; j_gene: TRBJ1-2
CDR3aa: CASSLVGTGSGNTIYF; CDR3nt: TGTGCCAGCAGCTTAGTTGGGACAGGGTCCGGAAACACCATATATTTT; d_gene: TRBD1; v_gene: TRBV7-2; abundance: .; j_gene: TRBJ1-3
CDR3aa: CSVAGLLAKNIQYF; CDR3nt: TGCAGCGTGGCCGGGCTTCTAGCCAAAAACATTCAGTACTTC; d_gene: .; v_gene: TRBV29-1; abundance: .; j_gene: TRBJ2-4
CDR3aa: CAISPGGGGSEQYF; CDR3nt: TGTGCCATCAGTCCCGGAGGGGGAGGCAGCGAGCAGTACTTC; d_gene: .; v_gene: TRBV10-3; abundance: .; j_gene: TRBJ2-7